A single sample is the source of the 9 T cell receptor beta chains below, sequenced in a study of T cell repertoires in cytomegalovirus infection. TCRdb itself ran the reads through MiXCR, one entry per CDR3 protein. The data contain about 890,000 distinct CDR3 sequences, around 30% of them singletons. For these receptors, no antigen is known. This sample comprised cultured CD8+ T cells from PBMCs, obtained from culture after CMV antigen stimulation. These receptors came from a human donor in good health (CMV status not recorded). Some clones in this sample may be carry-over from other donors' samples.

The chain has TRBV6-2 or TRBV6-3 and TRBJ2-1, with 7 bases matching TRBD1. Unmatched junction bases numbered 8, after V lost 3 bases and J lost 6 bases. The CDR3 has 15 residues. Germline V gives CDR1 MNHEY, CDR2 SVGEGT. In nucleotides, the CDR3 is TGTGCCAGCAGTTATTTTGGGGACAGAGGCAATGAGCAGTTCTTC. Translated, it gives CASSYFGDRGNEQFF.

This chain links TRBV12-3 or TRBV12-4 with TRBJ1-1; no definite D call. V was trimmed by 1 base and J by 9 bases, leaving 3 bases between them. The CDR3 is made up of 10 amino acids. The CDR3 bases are TGTGCCAGCAGTTTAGGGAAAGCTTTCTTT. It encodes CASSLGKAFF.

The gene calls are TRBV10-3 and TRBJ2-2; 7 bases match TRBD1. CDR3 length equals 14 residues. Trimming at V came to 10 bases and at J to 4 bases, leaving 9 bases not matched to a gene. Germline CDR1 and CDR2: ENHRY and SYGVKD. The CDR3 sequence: CATTPGTATGELFF. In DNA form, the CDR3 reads TGTGCCACGACACCCGGGACAGCCACCGGGGAGCTGTTTTTT.

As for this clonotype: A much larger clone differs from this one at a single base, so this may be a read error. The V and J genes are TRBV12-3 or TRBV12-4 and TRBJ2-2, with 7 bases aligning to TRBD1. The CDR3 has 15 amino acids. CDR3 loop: CANSGRDRDTGELFF. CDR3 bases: TGTGCCAACAGTGGTCGGGACAGAGACACCGGGGAGCTGTTTTTT.

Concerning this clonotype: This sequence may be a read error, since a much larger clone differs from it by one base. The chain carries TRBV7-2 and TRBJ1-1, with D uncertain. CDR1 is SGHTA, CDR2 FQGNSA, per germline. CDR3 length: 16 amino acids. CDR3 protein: CANSPVGSIMNTEAFF. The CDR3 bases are TGTGCCAACAGCCCAGTTGGGAGTATCATGAACACTGAAGCTTTCTTT.

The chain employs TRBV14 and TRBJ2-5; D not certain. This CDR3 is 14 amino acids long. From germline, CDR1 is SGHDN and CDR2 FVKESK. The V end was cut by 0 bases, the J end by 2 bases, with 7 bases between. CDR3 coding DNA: TGTGCCAGCAGCCAAGAAAGGTTTCAAGAGACCCAGTACTTC. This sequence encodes CASSQERFQETQYF.

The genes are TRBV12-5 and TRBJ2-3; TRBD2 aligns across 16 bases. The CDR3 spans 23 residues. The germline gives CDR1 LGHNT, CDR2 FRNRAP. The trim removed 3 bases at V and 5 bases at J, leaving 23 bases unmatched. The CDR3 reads CASGFSPLSGLAGGRPSGDTQYF. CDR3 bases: TGTGCTAGTGGTTTCTCCCCCCTTTCGGGACTAGCGGGGGGGCGTCCCTCAGGAGATACGCAGTATTTT. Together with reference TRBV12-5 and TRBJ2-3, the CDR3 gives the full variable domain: DARVTQTPRHKVTEMGQEVTMRCQPILGHNTVFWYRQTMMQGLELLAYFRNRAPLDDSGMPKDRFSAEMPDATLATLKIQPSEPRDSAVYFCASGFSPLSGLAGGRPSGDTQYFGPGTRLTVL.

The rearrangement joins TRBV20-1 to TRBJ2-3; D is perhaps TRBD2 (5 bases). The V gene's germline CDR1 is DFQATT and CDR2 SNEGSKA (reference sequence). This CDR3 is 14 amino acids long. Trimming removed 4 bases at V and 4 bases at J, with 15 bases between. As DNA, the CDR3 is TGCAGTGCTATAGAGGGTTTTTTTGCAGATACGCAGTATTTT. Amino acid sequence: CSAIEGFFADTQYF.

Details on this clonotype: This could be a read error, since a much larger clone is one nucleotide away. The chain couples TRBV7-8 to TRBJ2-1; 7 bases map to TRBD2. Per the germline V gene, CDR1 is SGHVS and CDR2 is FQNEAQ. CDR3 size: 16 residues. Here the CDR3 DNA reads TGTACCAGCAGCTCCCCAGCTAGCGGTCTTTACAATGAGCAGTTCTTC. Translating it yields CTSSSPASGLYNEQFF.